This TCR beta chain emerged from a study of blood T cell repertoires in COVID-19. The wider study: Sources were T cells, B-cell-depleted T cells, or PBMCs; the material itself was cDNA or gDNA.

As originally analysed: Estimation of nucleated cell counts was performed using reference gene primer amplification. The table came from immunoSEQ multiplex PCR; TCRdb's copy has only in-frame clones and leaves some out. V, J and clone size reflect that table, while D and trimming were determined from the DNA. The sample holds approximately 390,000 clones, nearly 90% seen once. The V and J ends lost 3 bases and 6 bases respectively, with 17 bases between them. The CDR3 has 16 amino acids. CDR1 and CDR2 (germline): MRHNA, SNTAGT. The TCR sequence derives from a man between 18 and 35 years old with active or convalescent COVID-19. The chain is built from TRBV6-4 and TRBJ2-2; D remains unclear. The sample comprised peripheral blood. CDR3 DNA sequence: TGTGCCAGCAGTGAATATGGCGGCCCAATGGCCGGGGAGCTGTTTTTT. Translating gives CASSEYGGPMAGELFF.